This T cell receptor (beta chain) derives from a study of cytomegalovirus exposure and HLA in healthy donors. The CDR3 is made up of 17 amino acids. With V trimmed by 3 bases and J by 10 bases, 13 bases remained unmatched. Germline V gene lookup returns CDR1 MGHRA and CDR2 YSYEKL. A multiplex PCR was run with 60 Vbeta primers and 13 Jbeta primers. Some clones are missing from TCRdb's copy, which holds only in-frame ones; the method was immunoSEQ multiplex PCR. The table has about 150,000 clones, more than 60% seen once. Although they were nominally healthy when sampled, donors likely had unrecorded immune exposures. Note on this clone: The antigen remains undetermined.

Study-wide points: Reports showed the classifier diagnosing cytomegalovirus status with high specificity and sensitivity. According to the study, roughly 180 TCR beta chains were cytomegalovirus-associated.

Sequenced sample: PBMCs. The rearrangement links TRBV4-1 to TRBJ1-6; TRBD1 matches 9 bases. The TCR comes from a woman aged 25 to 39 in good health and CMV-seronegative. CDR3 residues: CASSQHVGGTGLSPLHF. In nucleotides, the CDR3 is TGCGCCAGCAGCCAGCACGTGGGGGGGACAGGGTTATCACCCCTCCACTTT.